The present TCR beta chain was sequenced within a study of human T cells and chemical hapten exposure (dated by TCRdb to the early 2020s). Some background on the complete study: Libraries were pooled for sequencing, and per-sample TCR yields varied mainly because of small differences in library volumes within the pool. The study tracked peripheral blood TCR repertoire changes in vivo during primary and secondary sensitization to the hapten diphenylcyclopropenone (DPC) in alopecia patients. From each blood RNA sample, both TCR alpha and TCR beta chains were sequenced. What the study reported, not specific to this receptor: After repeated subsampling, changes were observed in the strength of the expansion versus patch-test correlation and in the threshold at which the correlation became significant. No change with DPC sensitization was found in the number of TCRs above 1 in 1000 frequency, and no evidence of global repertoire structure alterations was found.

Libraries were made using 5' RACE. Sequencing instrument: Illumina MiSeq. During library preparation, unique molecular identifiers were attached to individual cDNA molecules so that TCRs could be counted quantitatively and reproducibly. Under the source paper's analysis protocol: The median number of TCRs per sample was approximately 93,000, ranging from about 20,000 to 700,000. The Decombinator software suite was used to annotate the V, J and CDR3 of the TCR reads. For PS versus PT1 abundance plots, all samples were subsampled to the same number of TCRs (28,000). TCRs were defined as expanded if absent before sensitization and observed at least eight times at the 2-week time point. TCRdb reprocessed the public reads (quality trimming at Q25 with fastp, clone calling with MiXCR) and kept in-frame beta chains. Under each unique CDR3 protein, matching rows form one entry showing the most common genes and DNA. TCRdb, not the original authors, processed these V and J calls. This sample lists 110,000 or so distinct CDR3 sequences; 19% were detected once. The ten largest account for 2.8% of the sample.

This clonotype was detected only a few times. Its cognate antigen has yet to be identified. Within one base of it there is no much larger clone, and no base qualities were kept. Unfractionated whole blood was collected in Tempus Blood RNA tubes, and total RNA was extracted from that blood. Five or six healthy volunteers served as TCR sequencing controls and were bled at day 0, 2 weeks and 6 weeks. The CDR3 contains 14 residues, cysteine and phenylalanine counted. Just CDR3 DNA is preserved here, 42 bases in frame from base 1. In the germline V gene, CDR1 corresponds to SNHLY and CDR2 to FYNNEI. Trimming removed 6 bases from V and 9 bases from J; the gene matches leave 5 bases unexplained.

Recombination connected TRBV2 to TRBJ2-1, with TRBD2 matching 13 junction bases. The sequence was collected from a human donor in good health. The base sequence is TGTGCCAGCAGCCTGGGACTAGCGGGAACTGAGCAGTTCTTC. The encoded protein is CASSLGLAGTEQFF.